The 3 T cell receptor beta chains listed next were all sequenced from one sample in a study of patients and donors after allogeneic stem cell transplantation (dated by TCRdb to 2018 to 2021). Preparation of the library involved RT-PCR. Reads for this sample came from a NextSeq 550. TCRdb reanalyzed the raw reads on its own, using fastp at Q25 for trimming and MiXCR for clone calling, and kept in-frame beta chains. Rows merge per CDR3 protein into single entries with the most common DNA and genes. The sample table records some 200,000 distinct CDR3 sequences; more than 35% of these occur just once. 33% of the sample rests with the top ten. The sample comprised blood, either unsorted or a sorted T cell fraction (not recorded which). The receptors were sampled from a human donor who was either an allogeneic HSCT recipient or a stem cell or donor lymphocyte infusion donor (not recorded which). It is not recorded whose cells these are; they may come from a transplant donor.

This clonotype was counted a few times. The genes are TRBV7-2 and TRBJ1-1; 7 nucleotides agree with TRBD1. Unmatched junction bases numbered 6, after V lost 4 bases and J lost 1 base. Per germline, CDR1 SGHTA and CDR2 FQGNSA. The CDR3 covers 15 residues. As DNA, the CDR3 is TGTGCCAGCAGCTCCGGGACAGCTTGGAACACTGAAGCTTTCTTT. Translating gives CASSSGTAWNTEAFF.

The rearrangement uses TRBV7-9 and TRBJ2-3; D ambiguous. V dropped 2 bases and J dropped 4 bases, with 7 bases sitting between them. Germline V gene sequence: CDR1 SEHNR, CDR2 FQNEAQ (reference sequence). The CDR3 totals 13 residues. For the CDR3, the DNA is TGTGCCAGCAGCTTACCGAAGGCAGATACGCAGTATTTT. This gives the protein CASSLPKADTQYF.

This sequence joins TRBV9 and TRBJ1-2; 8 bases are shared with TRBD1. The J segment lost 8 bases and the V segment lost 0 bases, leaving 3 bases of the junction unmatched. Germline V CDR1 and CDR2: SGDLS, YYNGEE. CDR3 length equals 13 residues. CDR3 in DNA: TGTGCCAGCAGCGTAGCAGGGGGCGAAGGCTACACCTTC. This sequence encodes CASSVAGGEGYTF.